A single sample gave rise to the 24 T cell receptor beta chains below, sequenced in a study of beta chain features in type 1 diabetes. Sequencing targeted expressed TCRB transcripts, as all isolated RNA had been reverse transcribed. Some clones are missing from TCRdb's copy, which holds only in-frame ones; the method was immunoSEQ multiplex PCR. The table has around 40,000 clones, around 50% seen once. The specimen was Tregs from blood. The receptors stem from a woman between 18 and 29 years old in good health.

This clone was found a few times. The V and J genes are TRBV7-2 and TRBJ2-2; weak D call: TRBD2 (5 bases). Per germline, CDR1 SGHTA and CDR2 FQGNSA. The CDR3 spans 15 residues. V lost 5 bases to trimming and J lost 5 bases, with 15 bases between them. This CDR3 reads CASSAQGPGTGELFF. The CDR3 nucleotides are TGTGCCAGCAGCGCCCAAGGGCCGGGGACCGGGGAGCTGTTTTTT.

The chain employs TRBV5-4 and TRBJ2-7, with 7 bases identical to TRBD1. Per germline, CDR1 SGHNT and CDR2 YYREEE (reference sequence). Losses at the gene ends were 4 bases for V and 8 bases for J; bases not matched to a gene: 9. The CDR3 spans 13 residues. Here the CDR3 reads CASSRPDRSQQYF. The CDR3 coding sequence is TGTGCCAGCAGCCGCCCGGACAGGTCCCAGCAGTACTTC.

The J gene is TRBJ2-2, the V gene TRBV27; 7 bases map to TRBD2. The CDR3 consists of 15 residues. Germline V gene lookup returns CDR1 MNHEY and CDR2 SMNVEV (reference sequence). The trim removed 5 bases at V and 6 bases at J, leaving 9 bases unmatched. The CDR3 DNA reads as TGTGCCAGCAGTATCTGGACTAGAGTCGCCGGGGAGCTGTTTTTT. Translated: CASSIWTRVAGELFF.

V gene TRBV28 combines with J gene TRBJ2-3; TRBD1 matches at 9 bases. V gave up 5 bases and J gave up 4 bases; unmatched junction bases: 13. The CDR3 is 17 amino acids. Germline V CDR1 and CDR2: MDHEN, SYDVKM. The CDR3 protein is CASSPHTGTGYPDTQYF. CDR3 coding DNA: TGTGCCAGCAGTCCACATACCGGGACAGGGTACCCAGATACGCAGTATTTT.

The chain combines TRBV7-8 with TRBJ2-7; 7 positions agree with TRBD1. Germline CDR1 is SGHVS and CDR2 is FQNEAQ. V shed 1 base and J 3 bases; nucleotides not matched to a gene: 15. The CDR3 spans 18 residues. For the CDR3, the DNA is TGTGCCAGCAGCTTAGGTTTTTCGCCGGGACAGATTAACTACGAGCAGTACTTC. It encodes CASSLGFSPGQINYEQYF.

The V and J genes are TRBV7-9 and TRBJ2-3, with D possibly TRBD1 on 5 matching bases. The CDR3 covers 15 residues. V lost 1 base to trimming and J lost 5 bases, with 13 bases between them. The germline V gene encodes CDR1 SEHNR and CDR2 FQNEAQ (reference sequence). The CDR3 DNA reads TGTGCCAGCAGCTTAGTCTTATCAAGGGGAGATACGCAGTATTTT. Protein sequence: CASSLVLSRGDTQYF.

The sample holds a few counts of this clone. As DNA, the CDR3 is TGTGCCAGCAGCCTATTAGGGGCGCCAGGGGATACGCAGTATTTT. It encodes CASSLLGAPGDTQYF. V usage is TRBV7-2 and J usage is TRBJ2-3, with D perhaps TRBD1 (5 bases). This CDR3 region has 15 residues. Trimming took off 5 bases at V and 6 bases at J, with 18 bases between the two ends. In germline, CDR1 is SGHTA, CDR2 FQGNSA.

The chain has TRBV28 and TRBJ2-6; perhaps TRBD1 as D (6 bases). This CDR3 is built from 16 residues. Trimming shortened V by 5 bases and J by 3 bases, and 14 bases separated the two germline ends. Germline lookup yields CDR1 MDHEN and CDR2 SYDVKM. This CDR3 is CASSTQGYGGANVLTF. In DNA form, the CDR3 reads TGTGCCAGCAGTACACAGGGCTACGGTGGGGCCAACGTCCTGACTTTC.

The rearrangement uses TRBV6-6 and TRBJ2-7, with 9 positions matching TRBD1. The V gene end was trimmed by 5 bases and the J gene end by 0 bases; junction bases not matched to a gene: 2. The V gene's germline CDR1 is MNHNY and CDR2 SVGAGI (reference sequence). This CDR3 spans 14 amino acids. The CDR3, as DNA: TGTGCCAGCAGTGGGACAGGGCCCTCCTACGAGCAGTACTTC. Its translation: CASSGTGPSYEQYF.

This clone was observed a handful of times. This chain links TRBV7-2 with TRBJ2-3, with 8 positions matching TRBD2. After removal of 5 bases from V and 5 bases from J, the junction contained 9 bases not matched to a gene. Germline V gene sequence: CDR1 SGHTA, CDR2 FQGNSA. CDR3 length equals 15 residues. CDR3 nucleotide sequence: TGTGCCAGCAGCGGTTACGGGACTAGTAAAGATACGCAGTATTTT. Its protein is CASSGYGTSKDTQYF.

The chain recombines TRBV10-1 with TRBJ1-1; D is ambiguous. The germline CDR1 and CDR2 sequences are WNHNN and SYGVQD (reference sequence). The V end lost 3 bases, the J end lost 1 base, and 12 bases lay between the germline ends. CDR3 size: 15 residues. The CDR3 protein is CASSEHYGSNTEAFF. The CDR3 region has the DNA TGCGCCAGCAGTGAACACTACGGCTCGAACACTGAAGCTTTCTTT.

This clone came up once. This chain joins TRBV5-1 and TRBJ1-2, with 7 bases identical to TRBD1. The J segment lost 7 bases and the V segment lost 3 bases, leaving 9 bases of the junction unmatched. This CDR3 spans 14 amino acids. The germline V gene encodes CDR1 SGHRS and CDR2 YFSETQ. The CDR3: CASSSGTGASGYTF. In nucleotides, the CDR3 is TGCGCCAGCAGCTCCGGAACAGGGGCCTCTGGCTACACCTTC.

This clone was recorded a few times. The V and J genes are TRBV29-1 and TRBJ2-1; TRBD2 agrees at 9 bases. Germline CDR1 and CDR2: SQVTM and ANQGSEA. After removal of 2 bases from V and 2 bases from J, the junction contained 10 bases not matched to a gene. The CDR3 contains 17 residues. The CDR3 DNA follows: TGCAGCGTTGAATGGGGGGGCGGGAGGGGGACCTACAATGAGCAGTTCTTC. Residues: CSVEWGGGRGTYNEQFF.

This clone was found a few times. The chain is built from TRBV28 and TRBJ2-7, with D tentatively TRBD1 (6 bases). V lost 4 bases and J lost 2, with 15 bases in between. Germline CDR1 and CDR2: MDHEN and SYDVKM. The CDR3 has 15 residues. The DNA of the CDR3 is TGTGCCAGCAGTTCGCCCCAGGGACAAACCTACGAGCAGTACTTC. It specifies CASSSPQGQTYEQYF. Based on the CDR3 plus reference TRBV28 and TRBJ2-7, the full variable domain is DVKVTQSSRYLVKRTGEKVFLECVQDMDHENMFWYRQDPGLGLRLIYFSYDVKMKEKGDIPEGYSVSREKKERFSLILESASTNQTSMYLCASSSPQGQTYEQYFGPGTRLTVT.

CDR3 nucleotides: TGCGCCAGCAGCTGGGACTGGGACAGGGCGAGGTCACCCCTCCACTTT. Protein product: CASSWDWDRARSPLHF. The gene calls are TRBV5-1 and TRBJ1-6; the match to TRBD1 covers 9 bases. The V segment lost 3 bases and the J segment 10 bases; nucleotides outside the gene matches: 11. Germline V gene sequence: CDR1 SGHRS, CDR2 YFSETQ. The CDR3 has 16 amino acids. Full variable domain (missing parts from reference TRBV5-1 and TRBJ1-6): KAGVTQTPRYLIKTRGQQVTLSCSPISGHRSVSWYQQTPGQGLQFLFEYFSETQRNKGNFPGRFSGRQFSNSRSEMNVSTLELGDSALYLCASSWDWDRARSPLHFGNGTRLTVT.

This chain connects TRBV7-9 to TRBJ2-3; D not certain. Germline V gives CDR1 SEHNR, CDR2 FQNEAQ (reference sequence). Trimming pared 5 bases from V and 5 bases from J, leaving 14 bases between. CDR3 length: 14 amino acids. The CDR3 coding sequence is TGTGCCAGCAGCGGAGAAATAAGGCTAGATACGCAGTATTTT. Translation: CASSGEIRLDTQYF.

The chain recombines TRBV28 with TRBJ2-1, with TRBD2 matching over 11 bases. Germline CDR1 reads MDHEN; CDR2 reads SYDVKM. The CDR3 is 15 amino acids. The V segment lost 6 bases and the J segment 7 bases; nucleotides outside the gene matches: 8. CDR3 region: CASSLTSGRVNEQFF. The DNA for the CDR3 is TGTGCCAGCAGCCTTACTAGCGGGAGAGTGAATGAGCAGTTCTTC.

The V gene is TRBV7-8, the J gene TRBJ1-3; D not resolved. V was cut by 3 bases and J by 1 base, with 7 bases left in between. The CDR3 loop spans 14 amino acids. CDR1 and CDR2 from the germline V gene are SGHVS and FQNEAQ. The CDR3 sequence is CASSFSESGNTIYF. The CDR3 DNA reads as TGTGCCAGCAGCTTCTCAGAATCTGGAAACACCATATATTTT.

Only a few counts were recorded for this clone. The chain combines TRBV7-2 with TRBJ2-7; D might be TRBD1 (6 bases). Trimming stripped 5 bases from V and 0 bases from J, with 17 bases between. From germline, CDR1 is SGHTA and CDR2 FQGNSA. The CDR3 is 16 residues long. CDR3 sequence (DNA): TGTGCCAGCAGCCTCGCTCCCCAGGGGAGCTCCTACGAGCAGTACTTC. It translates to CASSLAPQGSSYEQYF.

There are a few counts of this clone. This chain joins TRBV15 and TRBJ2-3; D might be TRBD1 (6 bases). CDR3 length equals 16 residues. Per germline, CDR1 LNHNV and CDR2 YYDKDF (reference sequence). The V and J ends lost 0 bases and 1 base respectively, with 11 bases between them. The CDR3 sequence is CATSRDPNRGTDTQYF. In DNA form, the CDR3 reads TGTGCCACCAGCAGAGATCCAAACAGGGGCACAGATACGCAGTATTTT.

DNA of the CDR3: TGTGCCAGCAGTTTACTTACCGGACACGGCCAGCCCCAGCATTTT. This codes for CASSLLTGHGQPQHF. The chain employs TRBV28 and TRBJ1-5; TRBD1 is a possible D gene (5 bases). V lost 2 bases and J lost 7, with 15 bases in between. Germline loops: CDR1 MDHEN, CDR2 SYDVKM. The length of the CDR3 is 15 residues.

This clone appeared once. V and J are TRBV6-6 and TRBJ1-2; the D gene is possibly TRBD1 (6 bases). The CDR3 contains 13 residues. V lost 3 bases and J lost 7, with 12 bases in between. Germline V gene lookup returns CDR1 MNHNY and CDR2 SVGAGI (reference sequence). This CDR3 reads CASSYKGEGGYTF. CDR3 in DNA: TGTGCCAGCAGTTATAAGGGGGAGGGTGGCTACACCTTC.

The rearrangement uses TRBV4-1 and TRBJ1-5, with a weak D call TRBD1 (6 bases). The CDR3 is 15 residues long. Germline assignment: CDR1 MGHRA and CDR2 YSYEKL. V shed 0 bases and J shed 9 bases, with 15 bases lying between them. The CDR3 spells CASSQDGGQNRPQHF. The CDR3 nucleotides are TGCGCCAGCAGCCAAGACGGCGGACAGAATAGGCCCCAGCATTTT.

V gene TRBV7-8 combines with J gene TRBJ1-6; 8 bases are shared with TRBD1. CDR3 length equals 15 residues. The junction had 9 bases not matched to a gene; V was cut back by 6 bases and J by 8 bases. The germline CDR1 and CDR2 sequences are SGHVS and FQNEAQ. CDR3: CASRRQGAQDSPLHF. The CDR3, as DNA: TGTGCCAGCAGGCGCCAGGGGGCGCAAGATTCACCCCTCCACTTT. Complete variable domain (other parts from reference TRBV7-8 and TRBJ1-6): GAGVSQSPRYKVAKRGQDVALRCDPISGHVSLFWYQQALGQGPEFLTYFQNEAQLDKSGLPSDRFFAERPEGSVSTLKIQRTQQEDSAVYLCASRRQGAQDSPLHFGNGTRLTVT.